Sequencing of this T cell receptor (beta chain) was carried out in a study of cytomegalovirus exposure and HLA in healthy donors. V lost 5 bases and J lost 3; bases outside the gene matches: 5. There are 14 residues in the CDR3. Looked up from germline, CDR1 is MGHDK and CDR2 is SYGVNS. Regarding the study as a whole: The study put about 180 TCR beta chains on its list as cytomegalovirus-associated. Productive status was seen about 87% or about 30% of the time for most TCR beta V segments in an earlier analysis.

As concerns this clone: The antigen is not known.

Researchers ran the PCR with 60 Vbeta and 13 Jbeta primers. In the original analysis: Later work found 74 million or so unique TCR beta chains, with 9.5 million to 12 million shared. The protocol was immunoSEQ multiplex PCR, while the TCRdb copy is restricted to in-frame clones and leaves out a portion. V and J calls and clone size follow that table, whereas D and trimming were derived from the DNA. The data contain tens of thousands of clones, approximately 76% of them seen just once; the ten biggest clones take up approximately 5.4%. The sequence came from a man over 45 in good health and CMV-seronegative. The rearrangement links TRBV25-1 to TRBJ1-2; 8 positions agree with TRBD1. Material for sequencing was PBMCs. CDR3 sequence reads: CASSTGGVYYGYTF. The CDR3, as DNA: TGTGCCAGCAGTACAGGGGGGGTTTACTATGGCTACACCTTC.